This TCR beta chain is drawn from a study of blood T cell repertoires in COVID-19. Repertoires were generated with immunoSEQ multiplex PCR, while TCRdb's copy carries only in-frame clones and drops some. The repertoire holds about 200,000 clones, with around 82% as singletons. Allocation to cohorts depended on clinical history reported by the participants. During the 2 weeks before they entered the study, exposed participants had met someone with a PCR-confirmed or clinician-diagnosed COVID-19 case. Germline CDR1 and CDR2: MNHEY and SMNVEV (reference sequence). The CDR3 has 17 residues. The J segment lost 1 base and the V segment lost 5 bases, leaving 8 bases of the junction unmatched.

The source material was PBMCs or T cells enriched from blood (not recorded which). The clonotype comes from a woman in her fifties or sixties who had been exposed to COVID-19. The gene calls are TRBV27 and TRBJ2-7, with 13 bases identical to TRBD2. Written as DNA, the CDR3 is TGTGCCAGCAGTAGACTAGCGGGGGGTGACGGGTCCTACGAGCAGTACTTC. It specifies CASSRLAGGDGSYEQYF.